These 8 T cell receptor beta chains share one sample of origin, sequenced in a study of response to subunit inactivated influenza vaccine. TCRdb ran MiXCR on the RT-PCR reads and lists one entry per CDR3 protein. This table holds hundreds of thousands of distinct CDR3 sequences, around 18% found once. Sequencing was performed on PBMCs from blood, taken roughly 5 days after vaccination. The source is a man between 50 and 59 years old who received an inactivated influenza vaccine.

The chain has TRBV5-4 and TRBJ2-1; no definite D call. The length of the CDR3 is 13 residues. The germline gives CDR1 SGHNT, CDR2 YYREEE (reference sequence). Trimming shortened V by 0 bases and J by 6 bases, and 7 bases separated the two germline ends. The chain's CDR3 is CASSLVSPNEQFF. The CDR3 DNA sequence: TGTGCCAGCAGCTTGGTCAGCCCCAATGAGCAGTTCTTC. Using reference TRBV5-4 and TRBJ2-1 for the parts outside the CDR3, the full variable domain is ETGVTQSPTHLIKTRGQQVTLRCSSQSGHNTVSWYQQALGQGPQFIFQYYREEENGRGNFPPRFSGLQFPNYSSELNVNALELDDSALYLCASSLVSPNEQFFGPGTRLTVL.

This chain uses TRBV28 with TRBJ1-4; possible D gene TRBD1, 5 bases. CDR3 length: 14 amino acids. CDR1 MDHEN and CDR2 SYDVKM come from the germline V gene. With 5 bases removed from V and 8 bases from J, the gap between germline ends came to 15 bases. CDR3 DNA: TGTGCCAGCAGTCGGGACCAAGAAGAGGAAAAACTGTTTTTT. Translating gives CASSRDQEEEKLFF.

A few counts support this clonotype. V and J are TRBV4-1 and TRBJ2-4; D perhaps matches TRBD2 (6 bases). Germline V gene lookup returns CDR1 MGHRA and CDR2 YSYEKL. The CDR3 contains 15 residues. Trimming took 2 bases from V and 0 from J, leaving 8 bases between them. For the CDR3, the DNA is TGCGCCAGCAGCCAACAGGGACTAGCCAAAAACATTCAGTACTTC. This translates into CASSQQGLAKNIQYF.

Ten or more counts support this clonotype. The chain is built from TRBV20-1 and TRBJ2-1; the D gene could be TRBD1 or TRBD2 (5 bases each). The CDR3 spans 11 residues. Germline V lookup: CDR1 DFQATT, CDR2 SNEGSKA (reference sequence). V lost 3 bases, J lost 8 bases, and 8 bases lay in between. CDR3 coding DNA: TGCAGTGCTAGCTGGGGGTATGAGCAGTTCTTC. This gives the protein CSASWGYEQFF.

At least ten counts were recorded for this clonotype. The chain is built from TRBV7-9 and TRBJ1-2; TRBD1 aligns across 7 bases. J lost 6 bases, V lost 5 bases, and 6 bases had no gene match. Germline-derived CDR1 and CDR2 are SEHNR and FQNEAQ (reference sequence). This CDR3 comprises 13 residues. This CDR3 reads CASSQGGTDGYTF. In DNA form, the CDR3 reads TGTGCCAGCAGCCAAGGGGGCACGGATGGCTACACCTTC.

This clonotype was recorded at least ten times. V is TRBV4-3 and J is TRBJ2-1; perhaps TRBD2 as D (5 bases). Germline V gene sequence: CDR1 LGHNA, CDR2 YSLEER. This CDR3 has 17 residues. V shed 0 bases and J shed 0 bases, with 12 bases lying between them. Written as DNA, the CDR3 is TGCGCCAGCAGCCAAGATCCCCCGGGGAGCTCCTACAATGAGCAGTTCTTC. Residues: CASSQDPPGSSYNEQFF.

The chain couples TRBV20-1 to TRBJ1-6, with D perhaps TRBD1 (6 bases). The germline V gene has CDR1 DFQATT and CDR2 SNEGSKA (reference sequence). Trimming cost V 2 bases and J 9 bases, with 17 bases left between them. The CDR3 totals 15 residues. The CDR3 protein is CSARRTTGLSSPLHF. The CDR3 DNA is TGCAGTGCTAGACGAACGACAGGACTCAGTTCACCCCTCCACTTT.

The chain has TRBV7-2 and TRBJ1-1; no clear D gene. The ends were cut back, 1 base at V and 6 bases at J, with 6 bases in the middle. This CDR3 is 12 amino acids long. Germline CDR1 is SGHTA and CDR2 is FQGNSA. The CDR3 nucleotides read TGTGCCAGCAGCTTAGTTTCTTCTGAAGCTTTCTTT. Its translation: CASSLVSSEAFF.